The 13 T cell receptor beta chains presented below share a single source sample, sequenced in a study of T cells in women clearing cervical HPV infection. Libraries were prepared by immunoSEQ multiplex PCR; TCRdb keeps only in-frame clonotypes and omits some of them. The sample table sets out some 40,000 clones. The sample was blood buffy coat. These receptors came from a woman between 18 and 70 years old with a cervical HPV16 infection that either progressed to CIN3+ or cleared (not recorded which).

In the case of this clone: The CDR3 end is not reached by the read, which stops 3 residues before it; the germline J gene fills it in. The chain couples TRBV4-2 to TRBJ1-2, with 7 bases that match TRBD1. V shed 1 base, J shed 4 bases, and the junction held 12 bases outside the gene matches. Germline assignment: CDR1 LGHNA and CDR2 YNFKEQ. This CDR3 has 17 residues. This CDR3 is CASSQVSIGQEPYGYTF. Incomplete CDR3 DNA: TGTGCCAGCAGCCAAGTATCCATCGGACAGGAACCCTATGGC.

Concerning this clone: The observed sequence ends 3 residues before the CDR3 terminus, with the missing tail filled in from the germline J gene. The chain employs TRBV7-9 and TRBJ2-3, with TRBD2 identical over 10 bases. Germline assignment: CDR1 SEHNR and CDR2 FQNEAQ (reference sequence). The CDR3 spans 15 residues. The covered CDR3 bases are TGTGCCAGCAGCAAACTAGCGGGGCTACAAGAGACG. This sequence encodes CASSKLAGLQET. The whole CDR3 region reads CASSKLAGLQETQYF. Complete variable domain (other parts from reference TRBV7-9 and TRBJ2-3): DTGVSQNPRHKITKRGQNVTFRCDPISEHNRLYWYRQTLGQGPEFLTYFQNEAQLEKSRLLSDRFSAERPKGSFSTLEIQRTEQGDSAMYLCASSKLAGLQETQYFGPGTRLTVL.

As regards this clone: The sequenced fragment ends 3 residues before the CDR3 boundary, so the rest is inferred from the germline J gene. The chain links TRBV2 to TRBJ2-1; D remains ambiguous. The ends were cut back, 3 bases at V and 4 bases at J, with 10 bases in the middle. CDR3 length equals 14 residues. Per germline, CDR1 SNHLY and CDR2 FYNNEI. CDR3 sequence reads: CASSDRRAYNEQFF. CDR3 DNA (partial): TGTGCCAGCAGTGATCGTAGAGCTTACAATGAG.

About this clone itself: From the germline J gene comes the end of the CDR3, since the read stops 3 residues before it. The chain links TRBV20-1 to TRBJ2-1, with 10 positions matching TRBD2. The CDR3 sequence is 14 residues long. Germline assignment: CDR1 DFQATT and CDR2 SNEGSKA (reference sequence). V dropped 0 bases and J dropped 7; count of bases not matched to a gene: 3. The CDR3 bases that were read are TGCAGTGCTAGAGATTTGACTAGCGGGAATGAG. This translates into CSARDLTSGNE. The complete CDR3 sequence is CSARDLTSGNEQFF.

In regard to this clone: The CDR3 end lies 3 residues beyond the end of the read and is filled in from the germline J gene. This chain connects TRBV10-1 to TRBJ1-1, with D perhaps TRBD1 (6 bases). Germline V gene lookup returns CDR1 WNHNN and CDR2 SYGVQD (reference sequence). This CDR3 contains 11 residues. CDR3 sequence: CASSEPRGAFF. Incomplete CDR3 DNA: TGCGCCAGCAGTGAGCCGAGGGGG.

A word on this clone: The read comes to an end 3 residues before the CDR3 does, leaving the germline J gene to fill in the end. The J gene is TRBJ2-3, the V gene TRBV19; tentative D call: TRBD1 (5 bases). Germline CDR1 is LNHDA and CDR2 is SQIVND (reference sequence). The length of the CDR3 is 14 residues. The CDR3 bases that were read are TGTGCCAGTAGTATTTGGGGCGGCAATCAGCCG. This codes for CASSIWGGNQP. The CDR3 in its entirety is CASSIWGGNQPQYF.

On this clone: The read falls 3 residues short of the CDR3 end, and the missing part is taken from the germline J gene. This sequence joins TRBV5-1 and TRBJ2-5; 12 bases map to TRBD2. The CDR3 extends over 17 amino acids. Germline values: CDR1 SGHRS, CDR2 YFSETQ. V lost 4 bases and J lost 5; bases outside the gene matches: 12. CDR3 DNA, as far as it was read: TGCGCCAGCAGCAATTCCGGGACTAGCGGGCCGAGGGAGACC. It specifies CASSNSGTSGPRET. The CDR3 as a whole reads CASSNSGTSGPRETQYF.

With respect to this clone: The read ends 3 residues early relative to the CDR3; the germline J gene fills the gap. The V and J genes are TRBV10-3 and TRBJ2-7; 7 nucleotides agree with TRBD1. The germline CDR1 and CDR2 sequences are ENHRY and SYGVKD. Losses at the gene ends were 8 bases for V and 6 bases for J; bases not matched to a gene: 10. The CDR3 length is 13 residues. CDR3 sequence: CAISRTGYSEQYF. The sequenced CDR3 bases are TGTGCCATCTCTCGGACAGGTTACTCCGAG.

On this clone itself: Read data end 3 residues before the CDR3 end; the end is taken from the germline J gene. This specimen includes other DNA sequences encoding the same CDR3. This chain joins TRBV19 and TRBJ1-3; possibly TRBD1 for D (5 bases). Germline lookup yields CDR1 LNHDA and CDR2 SQIVND (reference sequence). This CDR3 has 15 residues. The germline V and J ends were trimmed by 5 bases and 1 base, with 12 bases remaining between them. CDR3 DNA (partial): TGTGCCAGTAGTGAACGGCCAGGGTCTGGAAACACC. Its protein is CASSERPGSGNT. The complete CDR3 reads CASSERPGSGNTIYF.

In the case of this clone: The CDR3 is cut off 3 residues early in the read; its end comes from the germline J gene. The rearrangement links TRBV19 to TRBJ1-1, with a weak D call TRBD1 (6 bases). This CDR3 has 15 residues. CDR1 LNHDA and CDR2 SQIVND come from the germline V gene (reference sequence). Trimming shortened V by 1 base and J by 4 bases, and 13 bases separated the two germline ends. The CDR3 sequence is CASSIGGTPGTEAFF. CDR3 DNA (partial): TGTGCCAGTAGTATAGGGGGGACACCGGGCACTGAA.

About this clone itself: With the read ending 3 residues before the CDR3 end, the germline J gene is used to fill in that end. The chain joins TRBV20-1 to TRBJ2-5, with TRBD2 matching over 9 bases. The CDR3 runs 15 residues. CDR1 and CDR2 from the germline V gene are DFQATT and SNEGSKA (reference sequence). V gave up 5 bases and J gave up 5 bases; unmatched junction bases: 12. The CDR3 bases that were read are TGCAGTGCTCCCCTAATAGCGGGAGAGCGGGAGACC. Protein sequence: CSAPLIAGERET. The whole CDR3 protein reads CSAPLIAGERETQYF.

A word on this clone: From the germline J gene comes the end of the CDR3, since the read stops 3 residues before it. The chain combines TRBV7-6 with TRBJ1-2; D remains unclear. V was shortened by 1 base and J by 4 bases, with 10 bases between the two germline ends. Looked up from germline, CDR1 is SGHVS and CDR2 is FNYEAQ. This CDR3 spans 14 amino acids. The sequenced part of the CDR3 DNA is TGTGCCAGCAGCTTAGAATCGGAGGGCTATGGC. It yields the protein CASSLESEGYG. The complete CDR3 sequence is CASSLESEGYGYTF.

In regard to this clone: The read halts 3 residues ahead of the CDR3 end, with the missing end drawn from the germline J gene. The chain uses TRBV28 and TRBJ2-4, with 9 bases that match TRBD2. Germline lookup yields CDR1 MDHEN and CDR2 SYDVKM. V shed 2 bases, J shed 5 bases, and the junction held 4 bases outside the gene matches. There are 15 residues in the CDR3. The CDR3 DNA, read in part, is TGTGCCAGCAGTTTAACGGGACTAGCTCAAAACATT. Translation gives CASSLTGLAQNI. The full CDR3 protein reads CASSLTGLAQNIQYF. Looking up the rest from reference TRBV28 and TRBJ2-4 gives the full variable domain: DVKVTQSSRYLVKRTGEKVFLECVQDMDHENMFWYRQDPGLGLRLIYFSYDVKMKEKGDIPEGYSVSREKKERFSLILESASTNQTSMYLCASSLTGLAQNIQYFGAGTRLSVL.